This TCR beta chain was obtained from a study of response to subunit inactivated influenza vaccine. Remarks on this clonotype: As yet, its antigen is unknown.

A single record per CDR3 protein comes from TCRdb applying MiXCR to the RT-PCR reads. This table has about 830,000 distinct CDR3 sequences, roughly 20% appearing once. Study conclusions and caveats: The authors suggested that every seasonal influenza vaccination recruits few new T cells.

CDR1 is SGHRS, CDR2 YFSETQ, per germline. The CDR3 covers 17 residues. V was trimmed by 2 bases and J by 0 bases, leaving 12 bases between them. V is TRBV5-1 and J is TRBJ2-6; D is unclear. The source is a man between 50 and 59 years old who received an inactivated influenza vaccine. The sample consisted of PBMCs from blood, taken 5 days after vaccination. CDR3: CASSLQTTDSGANVLTF. CDR3 nucleotide sequence: TGCGCCAGCAGCTTACAAACGACGGACTCTGGGGCCAACGTCCTGACTTTC. The variable domain in full, completed from reference TRBV5-1 and TRBJ2-6, reads KAGVTQTPRYLIKTRGQQVTLSCSPISGHRSVSWYQQTPGQGLQFLFEYFSETQRNKGNFPGRFSGRQFSNSRSEMNVSTLELGDSALYLCASSLQTTDSGANVLTFGAGSRLTVL.